This TCR beta chain was captured in a study of T cell changes during pregnancy in multiple sclerosis. Method: immunoSEQ multiplex PCR; TCRdb's copy keeps in-frame clones and lacks some. The table lists 50,000 to 75,000 clones, 90% to 95% of them singletons. This CDR3 region has 14 residues. V lost 1 base and J 1 base, leaving 7 bases between the germline ends. Per the germline V gene, CDR1 is SGHVS and CDR2 is FNYEAQ. The source was peripheral blood, collected after pregnancy. The chain uses TRBV7-6 and TRBJ1-1; D is unresolved. This TCR came from a female donor in good health, enrolled as a control in a pregnancy study. The CDR3 loop is CASSLGEGNTEAFF. In DNA form, the CDR3 reads TGTGCCAGCAGCTTAGGAGAGGGGAACACTGAAGCTTTCTTT.